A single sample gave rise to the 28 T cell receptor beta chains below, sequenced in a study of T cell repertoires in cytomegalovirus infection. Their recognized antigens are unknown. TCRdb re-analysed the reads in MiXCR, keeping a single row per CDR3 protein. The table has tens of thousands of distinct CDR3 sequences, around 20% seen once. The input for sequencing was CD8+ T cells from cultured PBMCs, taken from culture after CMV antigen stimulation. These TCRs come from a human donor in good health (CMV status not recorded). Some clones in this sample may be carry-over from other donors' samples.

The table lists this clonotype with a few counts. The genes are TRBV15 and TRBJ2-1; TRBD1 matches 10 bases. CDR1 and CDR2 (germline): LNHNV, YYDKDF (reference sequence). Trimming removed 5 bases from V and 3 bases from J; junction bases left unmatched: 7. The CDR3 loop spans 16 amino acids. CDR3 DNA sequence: TGTGCCACCAGCGCGATCCGGACAGGGGGCTACAATGAGCAGTTCTTC. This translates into CATSAIRTGGYNEQFF.

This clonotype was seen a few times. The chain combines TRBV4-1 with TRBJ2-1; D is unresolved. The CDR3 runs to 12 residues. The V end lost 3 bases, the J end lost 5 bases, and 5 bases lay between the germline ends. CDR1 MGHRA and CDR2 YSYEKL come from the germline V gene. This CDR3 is CASSQGNNEQFF. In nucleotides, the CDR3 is TGCGCCAGCAGCCAGGGTAACAATGAGCAGTTCTTC.

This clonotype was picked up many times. The CDR3 nucleotides read TGTGCCAGCAGCTTAAGGGCAGTCAACACTGAAGCTTTCTTT. Residues: CASSLRAVNTEAFF. The gene calls are TRBV7-3 and TRBJ1-1; D remains unclear. Germline V gene lookup returns CDR1 SGHTA and CDR2 FQGTGA. Trimming pared 1 base from V and 2 bases from J, leaving 8 bases between. The CDR3 has 14 residues.

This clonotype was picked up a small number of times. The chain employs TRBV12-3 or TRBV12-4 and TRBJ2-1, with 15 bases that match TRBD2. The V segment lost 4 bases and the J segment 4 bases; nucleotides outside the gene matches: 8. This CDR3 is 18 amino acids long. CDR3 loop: CASSYGLAGGPFYNEQFF. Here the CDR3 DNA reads TGTGCCAGCAGTTATGGACTAGCGGGGGGGCCATTTTACAATGAGCAGTTCTTC.

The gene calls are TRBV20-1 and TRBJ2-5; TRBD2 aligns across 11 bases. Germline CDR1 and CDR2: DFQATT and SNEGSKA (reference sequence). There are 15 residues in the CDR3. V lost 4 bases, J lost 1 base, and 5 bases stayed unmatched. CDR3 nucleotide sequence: TGCAGTGCTAAAGGGACTAGCGGATTCCAAGAGACCCAGTACTTC. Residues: CSAKGTSGFQETQYF.

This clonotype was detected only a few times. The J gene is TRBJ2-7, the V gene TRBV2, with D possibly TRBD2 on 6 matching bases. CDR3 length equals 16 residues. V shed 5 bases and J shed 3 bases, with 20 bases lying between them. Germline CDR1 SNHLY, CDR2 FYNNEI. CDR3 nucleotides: TGTGCCAGCAGTATTCGGGACTCCGGTCCTGGCTACGAGCAGTACTTC. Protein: CASSIRDSGPGYEQYF.

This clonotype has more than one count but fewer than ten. CDR3 nucleotides: TGTGCCAGCAGCTTAGGGACAGGGACTAACTATGGCTACACCTTC. It yields the protein CASSLGTGTNYGYTF. This sequence joins TRBV7-2 and TRBJ1-2; 8 bases map to TRBD1. V lost 1 base and J lost 0; bases outside the gene matches: 1. Germline V gene data show CDR1 as SGHTA and CDR2 as FQGNSA. This CDR3 region has 15 residues.

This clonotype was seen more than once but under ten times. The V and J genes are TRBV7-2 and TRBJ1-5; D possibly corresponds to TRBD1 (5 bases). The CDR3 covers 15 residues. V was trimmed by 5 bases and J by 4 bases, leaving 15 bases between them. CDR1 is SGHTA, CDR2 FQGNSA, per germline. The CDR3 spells CASSTSTGSNQPQHF. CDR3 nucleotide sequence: TGTGCCAGCAGCACGTCAACAGGTAGTAATCAGCCCCAGCATTTT.

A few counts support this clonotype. This CDR3 reads CATVGAEQFF. CDR3 DNA sequence: TGTGCCACGGTGGGCGCTGAGCAGTTCTTC. This chain connects TRBV7-8 to TRBJ2-1; D is undetermined. V lost 10 bases to trimming and J lost 9 bases, with 10 bases between them. Germline CDR1 reads SGHVS; CDR2 reads FQNEAQ. This CDR3 contains 10 residues.

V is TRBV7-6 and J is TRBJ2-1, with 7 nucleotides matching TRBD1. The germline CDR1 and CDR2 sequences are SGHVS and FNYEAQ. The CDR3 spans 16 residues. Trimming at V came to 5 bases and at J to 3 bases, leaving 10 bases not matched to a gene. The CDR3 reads CASSPRTGLLYNEQFF. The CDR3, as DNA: TGTGCCAGCAGCCCCCGGACAGGTCTCCTCTACAATGAGCAGTTCTTC.

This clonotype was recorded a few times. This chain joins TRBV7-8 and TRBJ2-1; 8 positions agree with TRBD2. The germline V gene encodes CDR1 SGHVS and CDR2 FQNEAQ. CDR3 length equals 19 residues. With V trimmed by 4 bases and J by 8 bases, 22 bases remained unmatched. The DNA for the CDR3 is TGTGCCAGCAGCTCGACCGTCCGAAAGGGCGGGGGGATAGGGCATGAGCAGTTCTTC. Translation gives CASSSTVRKGGGIGHEQFF. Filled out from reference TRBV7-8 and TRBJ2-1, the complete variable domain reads GAGVSQSPRYKVAKRGQDVALRCDPISGHVSLFWYQQALGQGPEFLTYFQNEAQLDKSGLPSDRFFAERPEGSVSTLKIQRTQQEDSAVYLCASSSTVRKGGGIGHEQFFGPGTRLTVL.

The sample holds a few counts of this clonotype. Written as DNA, the CDR3 is TGTGCCAGCAGTGAAGGCTTCTTTGGCAGCATGAACACTGAAGCTTTCTTT. This encodes CASSEGFFGSMNTEAFF. The J gene is TRBJ1-1, the V gene TRBV6-1; D gene unclear. Trimming left V 1 base short and J 0 bases short, with 15 bases between. This CDR3 region has 17 residues. CDR1 is MNHNS, CDR2 SASEGT, per germline.

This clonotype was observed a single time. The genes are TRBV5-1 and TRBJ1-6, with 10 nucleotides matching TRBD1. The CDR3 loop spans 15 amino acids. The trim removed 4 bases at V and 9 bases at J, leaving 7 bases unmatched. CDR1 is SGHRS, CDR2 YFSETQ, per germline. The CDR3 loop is CASSPSGTGASPLHF. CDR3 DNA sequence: TGCGCCAGCAGCCCATCCGGGACAGGGGCTTCACCCCTCCACTTT.

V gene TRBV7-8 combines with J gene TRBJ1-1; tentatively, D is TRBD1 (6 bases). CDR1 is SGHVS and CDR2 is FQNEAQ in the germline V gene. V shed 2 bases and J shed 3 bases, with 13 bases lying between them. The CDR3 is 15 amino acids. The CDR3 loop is CASSLSLAGDTEAFF. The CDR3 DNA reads TGTGCCAGCAGCTTATCATTGGCAGGGGACACTGAAGCTTTCTTT.

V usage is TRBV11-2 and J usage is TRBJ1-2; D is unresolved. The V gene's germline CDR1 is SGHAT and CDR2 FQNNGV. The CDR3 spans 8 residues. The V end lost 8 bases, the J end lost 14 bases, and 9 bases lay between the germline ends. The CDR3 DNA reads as TGTGCCAGCGTACCCTCTACCTTC. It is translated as CASVPSTF.

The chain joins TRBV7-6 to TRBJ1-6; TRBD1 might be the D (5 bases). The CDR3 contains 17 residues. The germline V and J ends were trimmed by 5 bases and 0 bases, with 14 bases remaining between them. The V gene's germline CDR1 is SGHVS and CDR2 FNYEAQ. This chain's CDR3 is CASSRMRQSSYNSPLHF. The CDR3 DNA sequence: TGTGCCAGCAGCCGCATGAGACAGAGCTCCTATAATTCACCCCTCCACTTT. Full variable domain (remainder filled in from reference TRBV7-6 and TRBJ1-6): GAGVSQSPRYKVTKRGQDVALRCDPISGHVSLYWYRQALGQGPEFLTYFNYEAQQDKSGLPNDRFSAERPEGSISTLTIQRTEQRDSAMYRCASSRMRQSSYNSPLHFGNGTRLTVT.

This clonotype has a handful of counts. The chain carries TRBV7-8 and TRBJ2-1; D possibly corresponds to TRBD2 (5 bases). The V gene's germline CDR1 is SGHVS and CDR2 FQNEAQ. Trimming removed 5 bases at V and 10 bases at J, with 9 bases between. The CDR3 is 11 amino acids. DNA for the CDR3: TGTGCCAGCAGCCACGGCGGGGAGCAGTTCTTC. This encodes CASSHGGEQFF.

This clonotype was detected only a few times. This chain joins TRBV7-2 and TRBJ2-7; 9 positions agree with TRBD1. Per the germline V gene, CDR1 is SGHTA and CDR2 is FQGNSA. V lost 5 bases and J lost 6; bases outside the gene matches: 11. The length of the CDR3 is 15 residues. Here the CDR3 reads CASSATGTGRSEQYF. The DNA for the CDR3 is TGTGCCAGCAGCGCAACCGGGACAGGGCGGTCCGAGCAGTACTTC. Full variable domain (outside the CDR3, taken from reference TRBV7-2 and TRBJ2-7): GAGVSQSPSNKVTEKGKDVELRCDPISGHTALYWYRQSLGQGLEFLIYFQGNSAPDKSGLPSDRFSAERTGGSVSTLTIQRTQQEDSAVYLCASSATGTGRSEQYFGPGTRLTVT.

CDR3 DNA sequence: TGTGCCAGTAGCCACAGGGGACAGCCCCAGCATTTT. Amino acid sequence: CASSHRGQPQHF. This chain joins TRBV19 and TRBJ1-5; 7 bases agree with TRBD1. Germline CDR1 LNHDA, CDR2 SQIVND (reference sequence). The CDR3 sequence is 12 residues long. Trimming at V came to 6 bases and at J to 7 bases, leaving 3 bases not matched to a gene.

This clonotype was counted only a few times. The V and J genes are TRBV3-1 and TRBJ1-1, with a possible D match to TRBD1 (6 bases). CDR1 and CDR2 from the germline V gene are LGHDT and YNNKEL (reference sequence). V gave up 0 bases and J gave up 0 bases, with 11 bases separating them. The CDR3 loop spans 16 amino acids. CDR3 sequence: CASSQDRGEVNTEAFF. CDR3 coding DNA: TGTGCCAGCAGCCAAGATAGGGGGGAAGTGAACACTGAAGCTTTCTTT.

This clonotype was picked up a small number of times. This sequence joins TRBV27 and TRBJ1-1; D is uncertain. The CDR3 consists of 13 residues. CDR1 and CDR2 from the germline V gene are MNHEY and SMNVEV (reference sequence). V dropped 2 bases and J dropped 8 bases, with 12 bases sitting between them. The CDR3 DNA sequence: TGTGCCAGCAGTTTAAGTGATCAGTCCGAAGCTTTCTTT. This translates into CASSLSDQSEAFF.

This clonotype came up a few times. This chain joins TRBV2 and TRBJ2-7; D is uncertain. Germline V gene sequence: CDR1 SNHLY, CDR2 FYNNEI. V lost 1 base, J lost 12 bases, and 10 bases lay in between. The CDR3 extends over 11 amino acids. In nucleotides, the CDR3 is TGTGCCAGCAGTGAAGGCCCCCCAGGGTACTTC. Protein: CASSEGPPGYF.

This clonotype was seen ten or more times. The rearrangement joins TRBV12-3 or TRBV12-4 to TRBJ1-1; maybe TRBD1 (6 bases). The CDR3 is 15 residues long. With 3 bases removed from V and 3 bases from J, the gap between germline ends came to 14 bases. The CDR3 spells CASSFGGAGYTEAFF. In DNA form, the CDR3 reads TGTGCCAGCAGTTTTGGGGGCGCCGGGTACACTGAAGCTTTCTTT.

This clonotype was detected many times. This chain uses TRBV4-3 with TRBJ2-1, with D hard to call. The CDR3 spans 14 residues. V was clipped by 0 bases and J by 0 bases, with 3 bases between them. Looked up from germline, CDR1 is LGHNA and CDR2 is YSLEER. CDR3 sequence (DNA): TGCGCCAGCAGCCAAGAGGGCTCCTACAATGAGCAGTTCTTC. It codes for CASSQEGSYNEQFF.

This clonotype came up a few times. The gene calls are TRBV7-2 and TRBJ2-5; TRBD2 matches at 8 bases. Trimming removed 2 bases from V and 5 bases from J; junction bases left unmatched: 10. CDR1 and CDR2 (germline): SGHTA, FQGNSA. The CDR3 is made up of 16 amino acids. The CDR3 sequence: CASSLYGGVVGETQYF. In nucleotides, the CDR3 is TGTGCCAGCAGCTTATACGGGGGGGTCGTTGGCGAGACCCAGTACTTC.

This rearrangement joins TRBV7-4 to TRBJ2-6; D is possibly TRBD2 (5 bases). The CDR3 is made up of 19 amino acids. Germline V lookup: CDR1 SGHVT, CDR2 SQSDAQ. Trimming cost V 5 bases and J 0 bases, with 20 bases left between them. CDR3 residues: CASSPIYTGSVSGANVLTF. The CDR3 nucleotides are TGTGCCAGCAGCCCCATATATACGGGGTCCGTCTCTGGGGCCAACGTCCTGACTTTC. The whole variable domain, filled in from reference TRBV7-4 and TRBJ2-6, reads GAGVSQSPRYKVAKRGRDVALRCDSISGHVTLYWYRQTLGQGSEVLTYSQSDAQRDKSGRPSGRFSAERPERSVSTLKIQRTEQGDSAVYLCASSPIYTGSVSGANVLTFGAGSRLTVL.

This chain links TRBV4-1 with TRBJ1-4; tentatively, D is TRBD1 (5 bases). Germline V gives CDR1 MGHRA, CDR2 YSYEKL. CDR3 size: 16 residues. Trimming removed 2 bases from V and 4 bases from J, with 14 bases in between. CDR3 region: CASSQPDAGLNEKLFF. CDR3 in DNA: TGCGCCAGCAGCCAACCCGACGCGGGGCTTAATGAAAAACTGTTTTTT.

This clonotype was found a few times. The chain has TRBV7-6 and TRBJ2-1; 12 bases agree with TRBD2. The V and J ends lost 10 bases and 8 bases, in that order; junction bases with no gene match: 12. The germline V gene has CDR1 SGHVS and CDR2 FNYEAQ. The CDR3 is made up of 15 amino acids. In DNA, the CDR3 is TGTGCCACCCAGGGTCTAGCGGGGGGGCTCGATGAGCAGTTCTTC. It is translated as CATQGLAGGLDEQFF. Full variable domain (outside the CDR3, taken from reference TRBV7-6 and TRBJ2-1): GAGVSQSPRYKVTKRGQDVALRCDPISGHVSLYWYRQALGQGPEFLTYFNYEAQQDKSGLPNDRFSAERPEGSISTLTIQRTEQRDSAMYRCATQGLAGGLDEQFFGPGTRLTVL.